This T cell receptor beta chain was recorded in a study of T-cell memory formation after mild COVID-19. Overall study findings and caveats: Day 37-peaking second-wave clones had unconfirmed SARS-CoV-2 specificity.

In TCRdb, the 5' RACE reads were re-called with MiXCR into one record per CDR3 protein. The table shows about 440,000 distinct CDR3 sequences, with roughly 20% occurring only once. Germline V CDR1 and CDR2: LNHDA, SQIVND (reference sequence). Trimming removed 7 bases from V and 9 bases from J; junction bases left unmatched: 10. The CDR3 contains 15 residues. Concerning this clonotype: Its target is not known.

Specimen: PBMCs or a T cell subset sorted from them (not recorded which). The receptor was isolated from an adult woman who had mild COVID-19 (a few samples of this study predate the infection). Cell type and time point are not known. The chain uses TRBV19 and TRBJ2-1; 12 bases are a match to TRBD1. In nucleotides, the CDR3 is TGTGCCAGTAATTTCCGGGACAGGGGGCTTGGTGAGCAGTTCTTC. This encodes CASNFRDRGLGEQFF.